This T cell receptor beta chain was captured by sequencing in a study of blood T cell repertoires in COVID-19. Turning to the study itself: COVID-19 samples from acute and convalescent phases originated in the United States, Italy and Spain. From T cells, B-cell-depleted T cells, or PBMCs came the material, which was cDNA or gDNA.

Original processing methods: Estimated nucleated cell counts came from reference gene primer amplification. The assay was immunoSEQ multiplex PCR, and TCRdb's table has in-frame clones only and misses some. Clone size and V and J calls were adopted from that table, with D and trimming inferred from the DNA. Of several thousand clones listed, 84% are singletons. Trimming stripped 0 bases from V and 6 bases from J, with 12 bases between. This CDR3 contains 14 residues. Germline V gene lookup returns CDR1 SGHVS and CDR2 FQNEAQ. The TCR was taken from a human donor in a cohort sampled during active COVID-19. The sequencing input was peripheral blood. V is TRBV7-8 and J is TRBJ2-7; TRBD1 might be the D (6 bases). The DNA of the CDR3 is TGTGCCAGCAGCTTAGCAGGGGGTTCTCGCGAGCAGTACTTC. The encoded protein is CASSLAGGSREQYF.